Reported below is one T cell receptor (beta chain). RNA amounts of roughly 0.45 to 1 ug underwent reverse transcription with random hexamers. TCR beta CDR3 was amplified by immunoSEQ covering 54 Vbeta and 13 Jbeta. MiXCR, applied by TCRdb to the immunoSEQ multiplex PCR reads, yields one record per CDR3 protein. The table shows 160,000 or so distinct CDR3 sequences, with approximately 96% occurring only once. The sample comes from a study of CD8 T cells in Susac syndrome. This CDR3 is 14 amino acids long. Germline CDR1 is MNHNY and CDR2 is SVGAGI (reference sequence). V dropped 2 bases and J dropped 5 bases, with 12 bases sitting between them. Sequencing of TCR beta was performed on blood CD8+ T cells and on blood CD4+ T cells.

The receptor's source is a human donor with multiple sclerosis. Sequencing was performed on CD8+ T cells from PBMCs. The V gene is TRBV6-6, the J gene TRBJ1-1, with D perhaps TRBD1 (6 bases). CDR3 nucleotides: TGTGCCAGCAGTTACAACAGGGTTTTGACTGAAGCTTTCTTT. Amino acid sequence: CASSYNRVLTEAFF.